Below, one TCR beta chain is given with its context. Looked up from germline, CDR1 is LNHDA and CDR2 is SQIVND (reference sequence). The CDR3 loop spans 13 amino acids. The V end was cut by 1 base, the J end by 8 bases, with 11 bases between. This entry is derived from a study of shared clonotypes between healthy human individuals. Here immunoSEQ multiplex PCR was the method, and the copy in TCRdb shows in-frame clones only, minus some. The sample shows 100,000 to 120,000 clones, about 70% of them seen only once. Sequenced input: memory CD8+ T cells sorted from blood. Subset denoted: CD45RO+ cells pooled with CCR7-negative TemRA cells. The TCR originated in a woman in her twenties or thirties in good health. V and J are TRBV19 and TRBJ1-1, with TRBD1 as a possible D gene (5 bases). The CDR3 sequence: CASSIAWGGEAFF. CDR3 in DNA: TGTGCCAGTAGTATAGCCTGGGGCGGGGAAGCTTTCTTT.